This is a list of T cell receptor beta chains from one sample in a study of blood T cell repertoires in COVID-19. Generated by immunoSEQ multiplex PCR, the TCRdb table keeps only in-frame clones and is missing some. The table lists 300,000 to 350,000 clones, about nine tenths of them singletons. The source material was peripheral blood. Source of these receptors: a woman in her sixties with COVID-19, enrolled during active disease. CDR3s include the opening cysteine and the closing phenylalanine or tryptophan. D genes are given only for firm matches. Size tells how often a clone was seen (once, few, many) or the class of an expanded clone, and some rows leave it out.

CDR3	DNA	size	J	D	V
CASSPRGGLVNTGELFF	TGTGCCAGCAGCCCGAGGGGGGGGCTGGTGAACACCGGGGAGCTGTTTTTT	-	TRBJ2-2	-	TRBV21-1
CASSQAGGGSYEQYF	TGCGCCAGCAGCCAAGCCGGGGGTGGCTCCTACGAGCAGTACTTC	-	TRBJ2-7	-	TRBV4-1
CASSQEHRTTGANVLTF	TGCGCCAGCAGCCAAGAACACAGGACTACGGGGGCCAACGTCCTGACTTTC	-	TRBJ2-6	-	TRBV4-1
CASTSGDAKNTEAFF	TGTGCCAGCACTTCAGGGGACGCCAAAAACACTGAAGCTTTCTTT	-	TRBJ1-1	-	TRBV2
CASSLDRPSSYEQYF	TGTGCCAGCAGCTTAGACAGGCCAAGCTCCTACGAGCAGTACTTC	-	TRBJ2-7	-	TRBV7-8
CASSLGPGTDTQYF	TGTGCCAGCAGCTTAGGTCCGGGCACAGATACGCAGTATTTT	-	TRBJ2-3	-	TRBV11-2
CASSSRQGPHTGELFF	TGTGCCAGCAGCTCAAGACAGGGCCCACACACCGGGGAGCTGTTTTTT	-	TRBJ2-2	TRBD1	TRBV5-4
CASSPMGFDRRGRTDTQYF	TGTGCCAGCAGCCCCATGGGATTTGATCGGCGGGGGAGGACAGATACGCAGTATTTT	-	TRBJ2-3	TRBD2	TRBV7-3
CASRGPGTAWTGYTF	TGTGCCAGCAGGGGCCCCGGGACAGCATGGACGGGCTACACCTTC	-	TRBJ1-2	TRBD1	TRBV28
CASSHSNEQYF	TGTGCCAGTAGTCACAGTAACGAGCAGTACTTC	-	TRBJ2-7	-	TRBV19
CATSRDFQGEKLFF	TGTGCCACCAGCAGAGATTTCCAGGGTGAAAAACTGTTTTTT	-	TRBJ1-4	-	TRBV15
CASSSGSSGNTIYF	TGCGCCAGCAGCTCAGGGTCCTCTGGAAACACCATATATTTT	-	TRBJ1-3	-	TRBV5-1
CASSFLSPRDRIYQPQHF	TGCGCCAGCAGCTTCTTGAGTCCGAGGGACAGAATTTATCAGCCCCAGCATTTT	-	TRBJ1-5	TRBD1	TRBV5-1
CASRANRGIHEQYF	TGTGCCAGCAGGGCAAACCGGGGTATACACGAGCAGTACTTC	-	TRBJ2-7	-	TRBV3-1/TRBV3-2
CASSRDRVTDTQYF	TGTGCCAGCAGTCGGGACAGGGTGACAGATACGCAGTATTTT	-	TRBJ2-3	TRBD1	TRBV11-2
CASSQFRGARGTGELFF	TGTGCCAGCAGCCAATTCCGGGGGGCGCGGGGCACCGGGGAGCTGTTTTTT	-	TRBJ2-2	-	TRBV14
CATSARGDPYNEQFF	TGTGCCACCAGTGCCCGGGGGGACCCCTACAATGAGCAGTTCTTC	-	TRBJ2-1	TRBD2	TRBV24-1
CASSLGLAGNTGELFF	TGCGCCAGCAGCTTGGGACTAGCGGGGAACACCGGGGAGCTGTTTTTT	-	TRBJ2-2	TRBD2	TRBV5-1
CAWSGQGGTGELFF	TGTGCCTGGAGTGGACAGGGTGGGACCGGGGAGCTGTTTTTT	-	TRBJ2-2	TRBD1	TRBV30
CASRVRGTVNTEAFF	TGTGCCAGCAGGGTCCGAGGGACAGTGAACACTGAAGCTTTCTTT	few	TRBJ1-1	TRBD1	TRBV27
CASSHPQGTGSYEQYF	TGTGCCAGCAGCCATCCCCAAGGGACAGGGTCCTACGAGCAGTACTTC	-	TRBJ2-7	TRBD1	TRBV4-2
CASSPLGLRGYTF	TGTGCCAGTAGTCCTTTAGGACTGCGAGGCTACACCTTC	-	TRBJ1-2	-	TRBV19
CASSQSIGKLTSGDLYYEQYF	TGCGCCAGCAGTCAATCGATAGGTAAGCTGACTAGCGGGGATCTATACTACGAGCAGTACTTC	-	TRBJ2-7	TRBD2	TRBV23-1
CASSKRGSYEQYF	TGTGCCAGCAGTAAGCGGGGCTCCTACGAGCAGTACTTC	-	TRBJ2-7	TRBD2	TRBV6-2/TRBV6-3
CASSLLYLGSYGSYEQYF	TGTGCCAGCAGCTTATTGTATCTTGGTTCCTACGGCTCCTACGAGCAGTACTTC	-	TRBJ2-7	-	TRBV11-2
CAWSGASWADTQYF	TGTGCCTGGAGTGGGGCTAGCTGGGCAGATACGCAGTATTTT	-	TRBJ2-3	-	TRBV30
CASSPGGPNEKLFF	TGTGCCAGCAGCCCAGGGGGCCCCAATGAAAAACTGTTTTTT	few	TRBJ1-4	TRBD1	TRBV25-1
CASRGVTNQPQHF	TGTGCCAGCAGGGGAGTTACGAATCAGCCCCAGCATTTT	-	TRBJ1-5	-	TRBV6-5
CASSYSTPGKETQYF	TGTGCCAGCAGTTACTCGACGCCGGGAAAGGAGACCCAGTACTTC	-	TRBJ2-5	-	TRBV6-5
CASSVTHWTNNSPLHF	TGTGCCAGCAGCGTCACCCATTGGACAAATAATTCACCCCTCCACTTT	-	TRBJ1-6	-	TRBV9
CASSLGGGGLFEQYF	TGTGCCAGCAGCTTAGGTGGCGGGGGGTTGTTCGAGCAGTACTTC	-	TRBJ2-7	TRBD2	TRBV7-2
CASSPGGASGVGTQYF	TGTGCCAGCAGCCCAGGGGGGGCTAGCGGGGTTGGGACCCAGTACTTC	once	TRBJ2-5	TRBD2	TRBV7-3
CASRQGEGSPLHF	TGTGCCAGCAGACAGGGGGAGGGTTCACCCCTCCACTTT	-	TRBJ1-6	TRBD1	TRBV9
CASSLTGGAGQPQHF	TGTGCCAGCAGTCTTACAGGGGGCGCGGGTCAGCCCCAGCATTTT	-	TRBJ1-5	TRBD1	TRBV6-2/TRBV6-3
CASSSGPTGFKDTQYF	TGTGCCAGCTCATCAGGCCCGACAGGGTTCAAAGATACGCAGTATTTT	-	TRBJ2-3	TRBD1	TRBV18
CAISDIGATTNEKLFF	TGTGCCATCAGTGACATAGGGGCGACAACTAATGAAAAACTGTTTTTT	-	TRBJ1-4	-	TRBV10-3
CASSYKRTGGDTEAFF	TGTGCCAGCAGTTACAAGAGGACAGGGGGGGACACTGAAGCTTTCTTT	once	TRBJ1-1	TRBD1	TRBV6-6
CSVVGQNTDTQYF	TGCAGCGTTGTGGGACAGAACACAGATACGCAGTATTTT	-	TRBJ2-3	TRBD1	TRBV29-1
CASSLFGQPQHF	TGTGCCAGCAGTTTGTTCGGTCAGCCCCAGCATTTT	-	TRBJ1-5	-	TRBV28
CASSFHREGEAFF	TGTGCCAGCAGTTTCCACAGGGAGGGTGAAGCTTTCTTT	few	TRBJ1-1	-	TRBV5-5
CASSSGGAGANVLTF	TGTGCCAGCAGCTCAGGGGGCGCTGGGGCCAACGTCCTGACTTTC	-	TRBJ2-6	TRBD1	TRBV11-2
CARARIAKNIQYF	TGTGCCAGGGCCAGGATAGCCAAAAACATTCAGTACTTC	-	TRBJ2-4	-	TRBV24-1
CATRREAGLNSPLHF	TGTGCCACTAGGAGGGAGGCGGGGCTCAATTCACCCCTCCACTTT	-	TRBJ1-6	-	TRBV19
CASSLTGTGRQYF	TGTGCCAGCAGTCTGACCGGGACAGGGAGGCAGTATTTT	-	TRBJ2-3	TRBD1	TRBV12-3/TRBV12-4
CASTRDSSNQPQHF	TGTGCCAGCACCCGGGACAGTAGCAATCAGCCCCAGCATTTT	-	TRBJ1-5	TRBD1	TRBV2
CASSQDDVRGLLANYGYTF	TGCGCCAGCAGCCAAGATGACGTAAGGGGGCTATTAGCTAACTATGGCTACACCTTC	-	TRBJ1-2	TRBD1	TRBV4-1
CASSLVSAGAGRGQFF	TGTGCCAGCAGCTTGGTGTCAGCGGGGGCGGGGAGGGGGCAGTTCTTC	-	TRBJ2-1	TRBD2	TRBV5-4
CASSLVRPNYGYTF	TGCGCCAGCAGCTTGGTCAGGCCCAACTATGGCTACACCTTC	-	TRBJ1-2	-	TRBV5-1
CASSSQTGINYGYTF	TGTGCCAGCAGCTCCCAGACAGGGATAAACTATGGCTACACCTTC	-	TRBJ1-2	TRBD1	TRBV11-2
CASSQEGGGSPLHF	TGTGCCAGCAGCCAAGAAGGGGGCGGGTCACCCCTCCACTTT	few	TRBJ1-6	TRBD1	TRBV3-1/TRBV3-2
CASSVGGTGEAFF	TGTGCCAGCAGTGTGGGGGGTACAGGTGAAGCTTTCTTT	-	TRBJ1-1	-	TRBV25-1
CASSLYRGNTIYF	TGTGCCAGCAGTTTATATCGGGGAAACACCATATATTTT	-	TRBJ1-3	-	TRBV12-3/TRBV12-4
CASSLVQGSSYEQYF	TGTGCCAGCAGCTTAGTACAGGGGAGCTCCTACGAGCAGTACTTC	once	TRBJ2-7	TRBD1	TRBV7-2
CATGQGQAYEQYF	TGTGCCACTGGACAGGGGCAAGCCTACGAGCAGTACTTC	-	TRBJ2-7	TRBD1	TRBV15